This TCR beta chain was found in a study of T cell clones after liver transplantation. In the study overall: Subjects received no induction therapy and standard immunosuppression until randomization at 12-24 months post-transplant. Timepoints were pre-transplant, pre-withdrawal, and after withdrawal was completed or failed.

As for this clone: Its antigen is undetermined.

Generated by immunoSEQ multiplex PCR, the TCRdb table keeps only in-frame clones and is missing some. The table records 45,000 or so clones, around 84% of them present only once. CD3+CD4+ and CD3+CD8+ cells were FACS-sorted from thawed unstimulated PBMCs. The ends were cut back, 1 base at V and 7 bases at J, with 13 bases in the middle. The CDR3 runs 15 residues. CDR1 and CDR2 from the germline V gene are SGHVS and FQNEAQ. The study, taken as a whole, reports: In two subjects, few donor cells limited the measurable donor-reactive repertoire.

This sequence originates from a human patient who received a liver transplant. Some of the T cells might come from the graft donor. The V gene is TRBV7-8, the J gene TRBJ1-4; no clear D. The specimen was CD4+ T cells from blood, collected 24 months after liver transplant. CDR3 in amino acids: CASSLGGRESEKLFF. The CDR3 region has the DNA TGTGCCAGCAGCTTAGGGGGAAGGGAGAGTGAAAAACTGTTTTTT.